Shown below are 28 T cell receptor beta chains from a single sample sequenced in a study of cytomegalovirus exposure and HLA in healthy donors. Primers included in the PCR were 60 Vbeta and 13 Jbeta primers. The data were produced by immunoSEQ multiplex PCR, yet TCRdb's version contains in-frame clones alone and is incomplete. The sample yields fewer than 150,000 clones, around 76% seen once. Sequenced sample: PBMCs. The receptors shown here come from a man younger than 30 in good health and CMV-seronegative.

The chain combines TRBV28 with TRBJ2-7; TRBD2 matches 7 bases. Germline CDR1 and CDR2: MDHEN and SYDVKM. With V trimmed by 4 bases and J by 0 bases, 6 bases remained unmatched. This CDR3 is 15 amino acids long. The CDR3 reads CASSYSGPLSYEQYF. CDR3 coding DNA: TGTGCCAGCAGTTATAGCGGGCCCCTCTCCTACGAGCAGTACTTC.

A few counts support this clone. This chain links TRBV6-6 with TRBJ2-7; 10 nucleotides agree with TRBD2. CDR3 length: 16 amino acids. CDR1 is MNHNY and CDR2 is SVGAGI in the germline V gene (reference sequence). Trimming removed 0 bases from V and 1 base from J; junction bases left unmatched: 3. This CDR3 is CASSYSASGSSYEQYF. The CDR3 bases are TGTGCCAGCAGTTACTCAGCTAGCGGGAGTTCCTACGAGCAGTACTTC.

The rearrangement joins TRBV30 to TRBJ2-7; 11 bases match TRBD2. The CDR3 is made up of 13 amino acids. Germline values: CDR1 GTSNPN, CDR2 SVGIG (reference sequence). With V trimmed by 2 bases and J by 4 bases, 1 base remained unmatched. The CDR3 DNA follows: TGTGCCTGGAGTCTAGCGGGAGGTTACGAGCAGTACTTC. Its protein is CAWSLAGGYEQYF.

The V and J genes are TRBV9 and TRBJ2-5; 13 bases are shared with TRBD2. The trim removed 0 bases at V and 2 bases at J, leaving 13 bases unmatched. CDR1 and CDR2 from the germline V gene are SGDLS and YYNGEE. The CDR3 has 20 amino acids. The CDR3 DNA follows: TGTGCCAGCAGCGTAGCTACGGGGTCGATGGGACTAGCGGGACAAGAGACCCAGTACTTC. Translating gives CASSVATGSMGLAGQETQYF. Supplemented by reference TRBV9 and TRBJ2-5, the full variable domain reads DSGVTQTPKHLITATGQRVTLRCSPRSGDLSVYWYQQSLDQGLQFLIQYYNGEERAKGNILERFSAQQFPDLHSELNLSSLELGDSALYFCASSVATGSMGLAGQETQYFGPGTRLLVL.

This chain uses TRBV6-6 with TRBJ2-7; D uncertain. Germline V gives CDR1 MNHNY, CDR2 SVGAGI (reference sequence). Trimming pared 6 bases from V and 6 bases from J, leaving 12 bases between. This CDR3 comprises 12 residues. The CDR3 here is CASSSRRAEQYF. CDR3 nucleotides: TGTGCCAGCAGCTCTAGAAGAGCCGAGCAGTACTTC.

The gene calls are TRBV15 and TRBJ2-1, with 11 bases lining up with TRBD2. Germline CDR1 is LNHNV and CDR2 is YYDKDF (reference sequence). The CDR3 totals 15 residues. V was clipped by 0 bases and J by 14 bases; unmatched bases: 9. CDR3 coding DNA: TGTGCCACCAGCAGAGATAAGGGACTAGCGGCCGCGGAGTTCTTC. Protein product: CATSRDKGLAAAEFF.

Relative to its sample, this clone is medium-sized (0.01 to 0.1%). The chain combines TRBV4-1 with TRBJ1-1; D gene ambiguous. V was cut by 2 bases and J by 0 bases, with 7 bases left in between. The CDR3 length is 14 residues. In germline, CDR1 is MGHRA, CDR2 YSYEKL. The CDR3 protein is CASSQPTVNTEAFF. CDR3 bases: TGCGCCAGCAGCCAACCTACAGTGAACACTGAAGCTTTCTTT.

This sequence joins TRBV27 and TRBJ2-1; the match to TRBD2 covers 10 bases. After removal of 3 bases from V and 4 bases from J, the junction contained 6 bases not matched to a gene. CDR3 length: 16 amino acids. The germline V gene encodes CDR1 MNHEY and CDR2 SMNVEV (reference sequence). The CDR3 DNA sequence: TGTGCCAGCAGTTTTCTCGGGACTAGCGAATACAATGAGCAGTTCTTC. This sequence encodes CASSFLGTSEYNEQFF.

The chain has TRBV2 and TRBJ1-5; 11 bases are shared with TRBD1. Germline CDR1 reads SNHLY; CDR2 reads FYNNEI. The CDR3 is 15 residues long. V dropped 6 bases and J dropped 3; count of bases not matched to a gene: 4. DNA of the CDR3: TGTGCCAGCAGACTTGGACAGGGGGCCAATCAGCCCCAGCATTTT. It yields the protein CASRLGQGANQPQHF. Drawing the rest from reference TRBV2 and TRBJ1-5, the complete variable domain is EPEVTQTPSHQVTQMGQEVILRCVPISNHLYFYWYRQILGQKVEFLVSFYNNEISEKSEIFDDQFSVERPDGSNFTLKIRSTKLEDSAMYFCASRLGQGANQPQHFGDGTRLSIL.

The J gene is TRBJ2-7, the V gene TRBV4-2; the match to TRBD1 covers 7 bases. The CDR3 covers 14 residues. V shed 1 base and J 4 bases; nucleotides not matched to a gene: 4. Germline values: CDR1 LGHNA, CDR2 YNFKEQ. This CDR3 is CASSQGEGAYEQYF. The CDR3 coding sequence is TGTGCCAGCAGCCAAGGCGAGGGGGCGTACGAGCAGTACTTC.

The J gene is TRBJ2-7, the V gene TRBV28; TRBD2 aligns across 11 bases. This CDR3 has 15 residues. V lost 6 bases and J lost 7; bases outside the gene matches: 11. Germline loops: CDR1 MDHEN, CDR2 SYDVKM. The CDR3 loop reads CASSSPGLAVLEQYF. The CDR3 nucleotides are TGTGCCAGCAGCTCTCCGGGACTAGCGGTCTTGGAGCAGTACTTC.

The chain combines TRBV5-1 with TRBJ2-5; TRBD1 is a possible D gene (6 bases). This CDR3 has 17 amino acids. Germline V gene lookup returns CDR1 SGHRS and CDR2 YFSETQ. Trimming removed 6 bases from V and 0 bases from J, with 21 bases in between. The CDR3 sequence is CASTFGQQQKYQETQYF. In nucleotides, the CDR3 is TGCGCCAGCACCTTCGGACAGCAGCAGAAATACCAAGAGACCCAGTACTTC. Complete variable domain (other parts from reference TRBV5-1 and TRBJ2-5): KAGVTQTPRYLIKTRGQQVTLSCSPISGHRSVSWYQQTPGQGLQFLFEYFSETQRNKGNFPGRFSGRQFSNSRSEMNVSTLELGDSALYLCASTFGQQQKYQETQYFGPGTRLLVL.

This chain uses TRBV5-4 with TRBJ1-1; D remains ambiguous. CDR3 size: 14 residues. CDR1 and CDR2 from the germline V gene are SGHNT and YYREEE (reference sequence). V lost 1 base and J lost 2, with 9 bases in between. CDR3 protein: CASSLMTLNTEAFF. In nucleotides, the CDR3 is TGTGCCAGCAGCTTGATGACACTTAACACTGAAGCTTTCTTT.

J is TRBJ2-3 and V is TRBV21-1; TRBD2 reflects the table's D call only, with no check against the DNA. TRBV21-1 is a documented pseudogene. CDR3 length equals 15 residues. The CDR3: CASKIRGRGGFTQYF. CDR3 nucleotide sequence: TGTGCCAGCAAAATCCGCGGGAGGGGGGGTTTTACGCAGTATTTT.

This clone was observed a handful of times. This sequence joins TRBV7-2 and TRBJ2-3, with 9 bases matching TRBD1. After removal of 5 bases from V and 6 bases from J, the junction contained 9 bases not matched to a gene. The CDR3 covers 15 residues. CDR1 is SGHTA, CDR2 FQGNSA, per germline. The CDR3 loop reads CASSPWTGVGDTQYF. For the CDR3, the DNA is TGTGCCAGCAGCCCCTGGACAGGGGTCGGGGATACGCAGTATTTT.

J is TRBJ1-1 and V is TRBV30; possibly TRBD1 for D (5 bases). V was pared by 5 bases and J by 7 bases, with 14 bases between. The CDR3 is 12 amino acids. Germline loops: CDR1 GTSNPN, CDR2 SVGIG (reference sequence). DNA of the CDR3: TGTGCCTGGGGGCGCTCGGGACTTGAAGCTTTCTTT. This encodes CAWGRSGLEAFF. Full variable domain (outside the CDR3, taken from reference TRBV30 and TRBJ1-1): SQTIHQWPATLVQPVGSPLSLECTVEGTSNPNLYWYRQAAGRGLQLLFYSVGIGQISSEVPQNLSASRPQDRQFILSSKKLLLSDSGFYLCAWGRSGLEAFFGQGTRLTVV.

CDR3: CASSVLTGGQETQYF. CDR3 in DNA: TGTGCCAGCAGCGTATTAACGGGGGGGCAGGAGACCCAGTACTTC. V and J are TRBV9 and TRBJ2-5; 8 nucleotides align to TRBD2. J gave up 5 bases and V 1 base, and 7 bases lay outside the gene matches. The CDR3 extends over 15 amino acids. The germline V gene encodes CDR1 SGDLS and CDR2 YYNGEE.

The chain joins TRBV14 to TRBJ1-2, with 8 bases fitting TRBD1. The V gene end was trimmed by 0 bases and the J gene end by 8 bases; junction bases not matched to a gene: 8. The length of the CDR3 is 15 residues. CDR1 and CDR2 (germline): SGHDN, FVKESK. CDR3 nucleotides: TGTGCCAGCAGCCAAGATCCCGGGACAGGACGAGGCTACACCTTC. Translated, it gives CASSQDPGTGRGYTF. The full variable domain, rest sourced from reference TRBV14 and TRBJ1-2, is EAGVTQFPSHSVIEKGQTVTLRCDPISGHDNLYWYRRVMGKEIKFLLHFVKESKQDESGMPNNRFLAERTGGTYSTLKVQPAELEDSGVYFCASSQDPGTGRGYTFGSGTRLTVV.

The V gene is TRBV11-3, the J gene TRBJ2-3, with D possibly being TRBD2 (6 bases). The CDR3 totals 13 residues. The V gene lost 6 bases and the J gene lost 8 bases, with 15 bases spanning the gap. Germline CDR1 SGHNT, CDR2 YENEEA. The CDR3 loop reads CASSEGEAGTQYF. CDR3 sequence (DNA): TGTGCCAGCAGTGAAGGGGAGGCAGGTACGCAGTATTTT.

The table lists this clone with a few counts. The chain employs TRBV28 and TRBJ1-2; 10 positions match TRBD1. Looked up from germline, CDR1 is MDHEN and CDR2 is SYDVKM. The CDR3 runs to 14 residues. V lost 2 bases to trimming and J lost 4 bases; unmatched junction nucleotides: 1. The CDR3 DNA is TGTGCCAGCAGTTTAGGGACAGGGGCCTATGGCTACACCTTC. It yields the protein CASSLGTGAYGYTF.

The chain uses TRBV30 and TRBJ1-4; possibly TRBD1 for D (6 bases). The ends were cut back, 2 bases at V and 7 bases at J, with 17 bases in the middle. Germline-derived CDR1 and CDR2 are GTSNPN and SVGIG (reference sequence). The CDR3 totals 15 residues. The CDR3 coding sequence is TGTGCCTGGAGTACCCTAGGGGGGGAGGGTGAAAAACTGTTTTTT. Its protein is CAWSTLGGEGEKLFF.

V is TRBV27 and J is TRBJ1-2, with TRBD1 identical over 9 bases. Trimming at V came to 5 bases and at J to 5 bases, leaving 6 bases not matched to a gene. CDR3 length: 14 amino acids. In germline, CDR1 is MNHEY, CDR2 SMNVEV (reference sequence). The CDR3 region has the DNA TGTGCCAGCAGTCCTGGGACAGGGACATATGGCTACACCTTC. Translating gives CASSPGTGTYGYTF.

This clone was found once. The rearrangement joins TRBV18 to TRBJ1-5; no definite D call. V gave up 2 bases and J gave up 7 bases, with 15 bases separating them. The germline gives CDR1 KGHSH, CDR2 LQKENI. There are 15 residues in the CDR3. This CDR3 is CASSPSGGQRQPQHF. In DNA, the CDR3 is TGTGCCAGCTCACCATCAGGAGGGCAAAGACAGCCCCAGCATTTT.

The chain has TRBV5-1 and TRBJ2-1, with 13 bases identical to TRBD2. CDR3 length: 19 amino acids. Per germline, CDR1 SGHRS and CDR2 YFSETQ. V lost 4 bases, J lost 0 bases, and 10 bases stayed unmatched. The CDR3: CASSERTSGSSSSYNEQFF. In DNA, the CDR3 is TGCGCCAGCAGCGAGAGGACTAGCGGGAGTTCAAGCTCCTACAATGAGCAGTTCTTC. Supplemented by reference TRBV5-1 and TRBJ2-1, the full variable domain reads KAGVTQTPRYLIKTRGQQVTLSCSPISGHRSVSWYQQTPGQGLQFLFEYFSETQRNKGNFPGRFSGRQFSNSRSEMNVSTLELGDSALYLCASSERTSGSSSSYNEQFFGPGTRLTVL.

J is TRBJ2-2 and V is TRBV5-4; 14 positions agree with TRBD2. V gave up 3 bases and J gave up 6 bases; unmatched junction bases: 10. The CDR3 spans 18 residues. Germline assignment: CDR1 SGHNT and CDR2 YYREEE (reference sequence). CDR3 loop: CASSYIIAGLAGAGELFF. CDR3 bases: TGTGCCAGCAGCTACATCATCGCGGGACTAGCGGGAGCCGGGGAGCTGTTTTTT.

This clone was counted between two and nine times. V usage is TRBV27 and J usage is TRBJ1-1; TRBD1 agrees at 7 bases. This CDR3 has 14 residues. Per the germline V gene, CDR1 is MNHEY and CDR2 is SMNVEV (reference sequence). J gave up 9 bases and V 3 bases, and 10 bases lay outside the gene matches. CDR3 region: CASSFRGQVSQAFF. The CDR3 DNA reads TGTGCCAGCAGTTTTAGAGGACAGGTTAGTCAAGCTTTCTTT.

The chain recombines TRBV5-6 with TRBJ2-3, with TRBD1 identical over 7 bases. V lost 2 bases, J lost 4 bases, and 4 bases stayed unmatched. The germline V gene has CDR1 SGHDT and CDR2 YYEEEE. The CDR3 has 14 residues. DNA for the CDR3: TGTGCCAGCAGCTTAGACAGGGCAGCAGATACGCAGTATTTT. Translating it yields CASSLDRAADTQYF.

The chain couples TRBV29-1 to TRBJ2-3; a possible D gene is TRBD2 (6 bases). The V end lost 4 bases, the J end lost 1 base, and 12 bases lay between the germline ends. CDR1 SQVTM and CDR2 ANQGSEA come from the germline V gene. The length of the CDR3 is 14 residues. The CDR3 DNA is TGCAGCGTTGTTGGGCGGGGAGGCACAGATACGCAGTATTTT. Protein product: CSVVGRGGTDTQYF.